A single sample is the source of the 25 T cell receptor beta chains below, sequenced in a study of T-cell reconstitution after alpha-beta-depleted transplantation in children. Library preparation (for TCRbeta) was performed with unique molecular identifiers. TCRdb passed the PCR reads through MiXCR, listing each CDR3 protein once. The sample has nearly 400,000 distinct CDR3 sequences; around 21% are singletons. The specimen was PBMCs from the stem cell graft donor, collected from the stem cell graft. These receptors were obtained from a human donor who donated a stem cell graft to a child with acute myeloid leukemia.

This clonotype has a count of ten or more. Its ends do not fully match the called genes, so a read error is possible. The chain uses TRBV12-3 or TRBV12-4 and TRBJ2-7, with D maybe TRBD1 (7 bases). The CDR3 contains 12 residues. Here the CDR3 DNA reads TGTGCTAGCAGGGGGGAGATCTACGAGCAGTACTTC. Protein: CASRGEIYEQYF.

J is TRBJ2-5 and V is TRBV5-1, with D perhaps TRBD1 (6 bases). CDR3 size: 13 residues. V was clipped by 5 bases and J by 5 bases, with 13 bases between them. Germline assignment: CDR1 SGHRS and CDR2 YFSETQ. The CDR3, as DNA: TGCGCCAGCAGTAAACAGGGTAGTGAGACCCAGTACTTC. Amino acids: CASSKQGSETQYF.

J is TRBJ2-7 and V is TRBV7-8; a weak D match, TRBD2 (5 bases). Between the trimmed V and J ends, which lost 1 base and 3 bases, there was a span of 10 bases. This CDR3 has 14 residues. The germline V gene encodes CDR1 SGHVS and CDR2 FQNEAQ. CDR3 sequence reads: CASSLDGVFYEQYF. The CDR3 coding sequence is TGTGCCAGCAGCTTAGACGGGGTTTTCTACGAGCAGTACTTC.

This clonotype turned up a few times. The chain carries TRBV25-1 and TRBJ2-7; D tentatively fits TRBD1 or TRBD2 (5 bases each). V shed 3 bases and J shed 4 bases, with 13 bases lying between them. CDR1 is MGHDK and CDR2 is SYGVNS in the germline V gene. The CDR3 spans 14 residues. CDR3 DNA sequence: TGTGCCAGCAGTGATTGGGGGAGAGAGTACGAGCAGTACTTC. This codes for CASSDWGREYEQYF.

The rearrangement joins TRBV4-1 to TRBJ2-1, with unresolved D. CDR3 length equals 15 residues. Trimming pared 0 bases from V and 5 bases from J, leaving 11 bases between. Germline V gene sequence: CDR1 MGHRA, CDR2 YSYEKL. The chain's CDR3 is CASSQDGSWDNEQFF. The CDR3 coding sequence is TGCGCCAGCAGCCAAGACGGCTCCTGGGACAATGAGCAGTTCTTC.

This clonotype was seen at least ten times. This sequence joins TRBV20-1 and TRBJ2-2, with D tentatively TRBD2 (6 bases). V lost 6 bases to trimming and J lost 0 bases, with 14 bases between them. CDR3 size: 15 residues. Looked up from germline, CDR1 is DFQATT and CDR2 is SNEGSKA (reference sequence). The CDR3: CSAHPGGTNTGELFF. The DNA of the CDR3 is TGCAGTGCCCATCCTGGCGGGACGAACACCGGGGAGCTGTTTTTT.

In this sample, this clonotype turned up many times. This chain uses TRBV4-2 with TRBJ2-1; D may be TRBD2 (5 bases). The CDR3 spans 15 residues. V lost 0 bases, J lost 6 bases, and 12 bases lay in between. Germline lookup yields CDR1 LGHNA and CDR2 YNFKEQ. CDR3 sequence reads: CASSQDWGEINEQFF. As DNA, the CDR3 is TGTGCCAGCAGCCAAGACTGGGGAGAAATCAATGAGCAGTTCTTC.

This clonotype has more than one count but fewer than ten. CDR3 protein: CASSETLAGGYNEQFF. As DNA, the CDR3 is TGTGCCAGCAGCGAGACTCTAGCGGGAGGGTACAATGAGCAGTTCTTC. This chain joins TRBV9 and TRBJ2-1; 12 bases are a match to TRBD2. The CDR3 is 16 residues long. Germline V gene data show CDR1 as SGDLS and CDR2 as YYNGEE. Losses at the gene ends were 3 bases for V and 4 bases for J; bases not matched to a gene: 5.

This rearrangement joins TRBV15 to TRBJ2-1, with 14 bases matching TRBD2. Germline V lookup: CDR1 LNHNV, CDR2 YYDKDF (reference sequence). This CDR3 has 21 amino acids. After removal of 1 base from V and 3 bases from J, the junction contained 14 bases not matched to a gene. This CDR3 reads CATSRAFAGLAGARVYNEQFF. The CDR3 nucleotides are TGTGCCACCAGCAGAGCGTTTGCGGGACTAGCGGGAGCACGGGTCTACAATGAGCAGTTCTTC.

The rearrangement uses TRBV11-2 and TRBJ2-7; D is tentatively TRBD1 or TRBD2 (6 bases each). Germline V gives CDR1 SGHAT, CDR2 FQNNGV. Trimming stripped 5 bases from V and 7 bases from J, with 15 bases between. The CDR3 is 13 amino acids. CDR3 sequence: CASSAGHGKEQYF. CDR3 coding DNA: TGTGCCAGCAGCGCGGGACATGGTAAGGAGCAGTACTTC.

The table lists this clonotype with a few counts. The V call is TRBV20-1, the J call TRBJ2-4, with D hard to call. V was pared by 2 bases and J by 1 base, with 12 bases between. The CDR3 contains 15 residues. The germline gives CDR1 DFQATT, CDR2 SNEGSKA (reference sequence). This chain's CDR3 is CSARRGDGAKNIQYF. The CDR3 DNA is TGCAGTGCTAGACGTGGTGACGGGGCCAAAAACATTCAGTACTTC.

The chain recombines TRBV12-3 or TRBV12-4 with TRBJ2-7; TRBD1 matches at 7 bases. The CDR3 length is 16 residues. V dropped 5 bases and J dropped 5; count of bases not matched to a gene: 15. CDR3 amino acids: CASSPRRGQEKDEQYF. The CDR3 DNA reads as TGTGCCAGCAGTCCCCGAAGAGGACAGGAAAAGGACGAGCAGTACTTC.

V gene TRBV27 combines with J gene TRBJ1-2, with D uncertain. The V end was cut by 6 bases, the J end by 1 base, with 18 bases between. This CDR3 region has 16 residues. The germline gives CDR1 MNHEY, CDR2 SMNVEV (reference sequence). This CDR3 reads CASRPYSLNHNYGYTF. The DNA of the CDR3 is TGTGCCAGCAGACCCTACTCACTCAACCATAACTATGGCTACACCTTC.

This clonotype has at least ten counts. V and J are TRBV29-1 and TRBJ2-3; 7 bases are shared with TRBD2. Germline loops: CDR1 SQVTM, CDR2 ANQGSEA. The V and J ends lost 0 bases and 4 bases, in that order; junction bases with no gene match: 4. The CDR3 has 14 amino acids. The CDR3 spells CSVEEMTSSDTQYF. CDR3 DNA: TGCAGCGTTGAAGAGATGACTAGCTCAGATACGCAGTATTTT.

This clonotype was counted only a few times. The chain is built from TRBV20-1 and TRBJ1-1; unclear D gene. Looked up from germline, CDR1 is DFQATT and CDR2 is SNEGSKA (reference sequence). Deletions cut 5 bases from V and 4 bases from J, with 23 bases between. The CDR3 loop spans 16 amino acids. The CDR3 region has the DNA TGCAGTGCTTCTGTGGGTAGAGTCTGGCGTGGCACTGAAGCTTTCTTT. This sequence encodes CSASVGRVWRGTEAFF.

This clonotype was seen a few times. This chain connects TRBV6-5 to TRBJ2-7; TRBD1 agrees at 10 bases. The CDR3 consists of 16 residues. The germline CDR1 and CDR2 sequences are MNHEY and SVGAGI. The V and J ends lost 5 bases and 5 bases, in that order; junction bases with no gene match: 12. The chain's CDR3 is CASSNRWDRGSHEQYF. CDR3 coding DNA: TGTGCCAGCAGTAACCGATGGGACAGGGGTTCCCACGAGCAGTACTTC.

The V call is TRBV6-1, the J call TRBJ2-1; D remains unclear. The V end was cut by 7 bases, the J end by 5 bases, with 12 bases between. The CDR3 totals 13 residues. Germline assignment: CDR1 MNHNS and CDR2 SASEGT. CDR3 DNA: TGTGCCAGCATGGGTCTTCCCGACAATGAGCAGTTCTTC. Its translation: CASMGLPDNEQFF.

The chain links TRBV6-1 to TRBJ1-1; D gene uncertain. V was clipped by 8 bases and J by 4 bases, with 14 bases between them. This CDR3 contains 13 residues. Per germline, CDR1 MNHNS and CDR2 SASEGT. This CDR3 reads CASALEVGTEAFF. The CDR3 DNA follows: TGTGCCAGCGCCTTGGAGGTAGGCACTGAAGCTTTCTTT.

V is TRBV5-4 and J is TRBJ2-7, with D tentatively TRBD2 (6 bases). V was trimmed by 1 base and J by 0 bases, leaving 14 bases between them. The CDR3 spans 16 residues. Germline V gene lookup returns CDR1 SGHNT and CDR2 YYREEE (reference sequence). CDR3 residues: CASSLLSGGSSYEQYF. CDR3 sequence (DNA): TGTGCCAGCAGCTTGCTTAGCGGAGGGAGCTCCTACGAGCAGTACTTC.

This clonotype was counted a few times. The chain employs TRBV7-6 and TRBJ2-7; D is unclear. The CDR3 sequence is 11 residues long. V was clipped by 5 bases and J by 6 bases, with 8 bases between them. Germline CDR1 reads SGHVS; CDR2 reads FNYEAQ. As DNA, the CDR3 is TGTGCCAGCAGCCCGATCGGCGAGCAGTACTTC. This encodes CASSPIGEQYF. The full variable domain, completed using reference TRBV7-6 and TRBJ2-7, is GAGVSQSPRYKVTKRGQDVALRCDPISGHVSLYWYRQALGQGPEFLTYFNYEAQQDKSGLPNDRFSAERPEGSISTLTIQRTEQRDSAMYRCASSPIGEQYFGPGTRLTVT.

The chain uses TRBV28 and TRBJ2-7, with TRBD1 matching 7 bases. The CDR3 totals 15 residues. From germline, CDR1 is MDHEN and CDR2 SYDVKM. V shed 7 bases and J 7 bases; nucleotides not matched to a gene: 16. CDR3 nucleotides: TGTGCCAGCAACCTTGGTATGGACAGGCAGGGGGAGCAGTACTTC. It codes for CASNLGMDRQGEQYF.

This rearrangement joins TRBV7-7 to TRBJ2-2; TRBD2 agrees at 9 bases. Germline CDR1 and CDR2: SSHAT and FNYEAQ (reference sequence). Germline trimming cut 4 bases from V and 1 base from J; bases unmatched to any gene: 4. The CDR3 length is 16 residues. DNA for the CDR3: TGTGCCAGCAGCTCCCGGACTAGCGAGAACACCGGGGAGCTGTTTTTT. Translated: CASSSRTSENTGELFF.

CDR3 residues: CSVVNQETQYF. CDR3 nucleotides: TGCAGCGTTGTAAACCAAGAGACCCAGTACTTC. The chain couples TRBV29-1 to TRBJ2-5, with no clear D. Germline-derived CDR1 and CDR2 are SQVTM and ANQGSEA. V lost 4 bases to trimming and J lost 0 bases, with 3 bases between them. CDR3 length: 11 amino acids.

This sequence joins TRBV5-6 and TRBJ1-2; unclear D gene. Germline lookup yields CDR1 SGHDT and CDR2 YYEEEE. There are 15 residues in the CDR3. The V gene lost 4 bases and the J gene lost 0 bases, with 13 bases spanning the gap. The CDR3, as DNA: TGTGCCAGCAGCCCGGGCGGGCGAGCTAACTATGGCTACACCTTC. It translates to CASSPGGRANYGYTF.

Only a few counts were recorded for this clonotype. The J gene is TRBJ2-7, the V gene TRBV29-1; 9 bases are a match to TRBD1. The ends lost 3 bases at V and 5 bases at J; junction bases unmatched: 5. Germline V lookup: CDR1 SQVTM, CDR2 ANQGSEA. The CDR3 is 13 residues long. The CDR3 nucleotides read TGCAGCGTTGAGCCGGGACAGGGCGACGAGCAGTACTTC. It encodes CSVEPGQGDEQYF.